This TCR beta chain was recorded in a study of T cell responses to AZD1222 COVID-19 vaccine. As to this clone: Its antigen is unidentified.

Findings of the study overall: Just a handful of AZD1222 recipients were seropositive at baseline. Repertoires were sampled only after the peak T cell response. Donors were chiefly white British, with a greater number of females, and clonal diversity was perhaps underestimated. Nearly half of spike-specific TCRs reportedly target variant regions that are unmutated in the B.1.351 and B.1.1.7 variants.

Assay: immunoSEQ multiplex PCR; the TCRdb copy retains only in-frame clones and omits some. Of some 200,000 clones listed, 85% to 95% were seen once; the top ten hold approximately 1%. Source: peripheral blood, taken on day 0 of MenACWY control vaccination. This clonotype originated in an adult in good health.

The chain's CDR3 is CASSSNPGTLGYEQYF. The CDR3 DNA reads TGTGCCAGCAGCTCAAACCCCGGGACATTGGGGTACGAGCAGTACTTC. The rearrangement uses TRBV11-2 and TRBJ2-7, with D possibly being TRBD1 (6 bases). The V and J ends lost 4 bases and 4 bases respectively, with 20 bases between them. Germline CDR1 is SGHAT and CDR2 is FQNNGV. The CDR3 has 16 amino acids.